Shown below are 18 T cell receptor beta chains from a single sample sequenced in a study of blood T cell repertoires in COVID-19. Sequencing was performed with immunoSEQ multiplex PCR; in TCRdb, only in-frame clones are kept and a portion is missing. This sample yields nearly 350,000 clones, of which 87% are seen a single time; roughly 6.3% belongs to the top ten. Sequenced material: peripheral blood. These receptors were obtained from a woman aged 45-65 years with COVID-19, enrolled during active disease.

This chain uses TRBV7-9 with TRBJ2-7; maybe TRBD1 (6 bases). Germline V gene data show CDR1 as SEHNR and CDR2 as FQNEAQ (reference sequence). V was pared by 5 bases and J by 7 bases, with 15 bases between. The CDR3 covers 13 residues. The CDR3 sequence: CASSTRTVEEQYF. The CDR3 DNA reads as TGTGCCAGCAGCACCCGGACAGTAGAAGAGCAGTACTTC. Combining the CDR3 with reference TRBV7-9 and TRBJ2-7 gives the whole variable domain DTGVSQNPRHKITKRGQNVTFRCDPISEHNRLYWYRQTLGQGPEFLTYFQNEAQLEKSRLLSDRFSAERPKGSFSTLEIQRTEQGDSAMYLCASSTRTVEEQYFGPGTRLTVT.

This chain links TRBV25-1 with TRBJ1-2; D remains unclear. Germline V gives CDR1 MGHDK, CDR2 SYGVNS. The CDR3 length is 15 residues. Trimming stripped 2 bases from V and 1 base from J, with 11 bases between. Here the CDR3 DNA reads TGTGCCAGCAGTGAAGTAACGGGAAATAACTATGGCTACACCTTC. It encodes CASSEVTGNNYGYTF.

The chain uses TRBV15 and TRBJ1-2; TRBD1 might be the D (5 bases). Trimming shortened V by 1 base and J by 6 bases, and 12 bases separated the two germline ends. The V gene's germline CDR1 is LNHNV and CDR2 YYDKDF (reference sequence). The CDR3 consists of 14 residues. CDR3 loop: CATSRGWGSNGYTF. The CDR3 DNA reads as TGTGCCACCAGCAGAGGATGGGGCAGCAATGGCTACACCTTC.

V gene TRBV18 combines with J gene TRBJ2-2; TRBD1 is a possible D gene (6 bases). This CDR3 is 16 amino acids long. Germline loops: CDR1 KGHSH, CDR2 LQKENI. The V gene lost 3 bases and the J gene lost 3 bases, with 14 bases spanning the gap. The CDR3 coding sequence is TGTGCCAGCTCACCTTCCACAGGGTTCTACACCGGGGAGCTGTTTTTT. It translates to CASSPSTGFYTGELFF.

V is TRBV19 and J is TRBJ2-1; weak D call: TRBD2 (6 bases). The V gene's germline CDR1 is LNHDA and CDR2 SQIVND (reference sequence). V gave up 9 bases and J gave up 6 bases, with 15 bases separating them. The CDR3 is 13 residues long. The CDR3 DNA follows: TGTGCCAGCATGGGACGGAGGGGCAATGAGCAGTTCTTC. Translated, it gives CASMGRRGNEQFF.

This chain links TRBV29-1 with TRBJ2-5, with 9 positions matching TRBD2. This CDR3 spans 13 amino acids. In germline, CDR1 is SQVTM, CDR2 ANQGSEA. V dropped 4 bases and J dropped 1; count of bases not matched to a gene: 1. This chain's CDR3 is CSVGLAVQETQYF. CDR3 in DNA: TGCAGCGTTGGACTAGCGGTCCAAGAGACCCAGTACTTC. Combining the CDR3 with reference TRBV29-1 and TRBJ2-5 gives the whole variable domain SAVISQKPSRDICQRGTSLTIQCQVDSQVTMMFWYRQQPGQSLTLIATANQGSEATYESGFVIDKFPISRPNLTFSTLTVSNMSPEDSSIYLCSVGLAVQETQYFGPGTRLLVL.

DNA of the CDR3: TGTGCCAGCAGCCAAGAGCGGGGTTCCAACGAGCAGTACTTC. It is translated as CASSQERGSNEQYF. The rearrangement joins TRBV3-1 (or the pseudogene TRBV3-2) to TRBJ2-7, with D possibly TRBD2 on 6 matching bases. The V gene's germline CDR1 is LGHDT and CDR2 YNNKEL (reference sequence). Trimming shortened V by 0 bases and J by 5 bases, and 11 bases separated the two germline ends. The CDR3 covers 14 residues.

This chain joins TRBV6-5 and TRBJ1-5; D is unresolved. CDR1 and CDR2 (germline): MNHEY, SVGAGI. With 7 bases removed from V and 4 bases from J, the gap between germline ends came to 8 bases. The CDR3 consists of 12 residues. The CDR3 region has the DNA TGTGCCAGCAAGAGTTGGAATCAGCCCCAGCATTTT. Amino acid sequence: CASKSWNQPQHF.

The chain employs TRBV5-1 and TRBJ2-6; TRBD2 agrees at 11 bases. Germline V lookup: CDR1 SGHRS, CDR2 YFSETQ. V lost 4 bases, J lost 2 bases, and 8 bases stayed unmatched. The CDR3 sequence is 18 residues long. The DNA of the CDR3 is TGCGCCAGCAGCCCCACTAGCGGGAGTGCTGCTGGGGCCAACGTCCTGACTTTC. Translated, it gives CASSPTSGSAAGANVLTF.

The count of this clone is one. The gene calls are TRBV4-1 and TRBJ2-5; 12 bases map to TRBD1. The junction had 5 bases not matched to a gene; V was cut back by 1 base and J by 2 bases. This CDR3 spans 17 amino acids. CDR1 and CDR2 from the germline V gene are MGHRA and YSYEKL. This CDR3 reads CASSQGGTGGRQETQYF. The CDR3, as DNA: TGCGCCAGCAGCCAAGGCGGGACAGGGGGCAGGCAAGAGACCCAGTACTTC.

This chain connects TRBV7-8 to TRBJ2-1, with TRBD2 matching 11 bases. V trimming: 3 bases; J trimming: 3 bases; junction bases outside the gene matches: 4. CDR3 size: 16 residues. Germline V CDR1 and CDR2: SGHVS, FQNEAQ. CDR3 bases: TGTGCCAGCAGCTTCGCGCTAGCGGGAGGCTACAATGAGCAGTTCTTC. This encodes CASSFALAGGYNEQFF.

The genes are TRBV9 and TRBJ2-7, with 13 bases aligning to TRBD2. From germline, CDR1 is SGDLS and CDR2 YYNGEE. This CDR3 contains 16 residues. Germline trimming cut 3 bases from V and 3 bases from J; bases unmatched to any gene: 6. CDR3 protein: CASSGKGLAGVYEQYF. The CDR3 DNA follows: TGTGCCAGCAGCGGAAAAGGACTAGCGGGAGTCTACGAGCAGTACTTC. Using reference TRBV9 and TRBJ2-7 for the parts outside the CDR3, the full variable domain is DSGVTQTPKHLITATGQRVTLRCSPRSGDLSVYWYQQSLDQGLQFLIQYYNGEERAKGNILERFSAQQFPDLHSELNLSSLELGDSALYFCASSGKGLAGVYEQYFGPGTRLTVT.

This clone was picked up one time. The chain recombines TRBV18 with TRBJ1-1; D is possibly TRBD1 (6 bases). The CDR3 is 15 amino acids. The germline V gene encodes CDR1 KGHSH and CDR2 LQKENI. V shed 6 bases and J shed 0 bases, with 14 bases lying between them. CDR3 in amino acids: CASSGGTQMNTEAFF. Here the CDR3 DNA reads TGTGCCAGCTCGGGGGGGACACAGATGAACACTGAAGCTTTCTTT.

This chain joins TRBV19 and TRBJ2-1; TRBD2 might be the D (5 bases). This CDR3 region has 13 residues. The germline V and J ends were trimmed by 6 bases and 5 bases, with 11 bases remaining between them. The germline gives CDR1 LNHDA, CDR2 SQIVND (reference sequence). CDR3 sequence (DNA): TGTGCCAGTAGCCTCGGACTTGACAATGAGCAGTTCTTC. Translated: CASSLGLDNEQFF.

In regard to this clone: In the same sample, other DNA sequences code for this CDR3. The chain joins TRBV27 to TRBJ1-1; TRBD1 is a possible D gene (5 bases). Between the trimmed V and J ends, which lost 1 base and 5 bases, there was a span of 8 bases. Germline CDR1 is MNHEY and CDR2 is SMNVEV (reference sequence). The CDR3 consists of 13 residues. Here the CDR3 DNA reads TGTGCCAGCAGTTTATTAGGGGTTACTGAAGCTTTCTTT. Its translation: CASSLLGVTEAFF.

The chain combines TRBV19 with TRBJ1-1; D might be TRBD1 (6 bases). This CDR3 has 15 residues. Trimming left V 1 base short and J 11 bases short, with 20 bases between. Germline V lookup: CDR1 LNHDA, CDR2 SQIVND (reference sequence). For the CDR3, the DNA is TGTGCCAGTAGTATAGGATCCAGGGGAAGAGGTGGGGCTTTCTTT. This translates into CASSIGSRGRGGAFF. The variable domain in full, completed from reference TRBV19 and TRBJ1-1, reads DGGITQSPKYLFRKEGQNVTLSCEQNLNHDAMYWYRQDPGQGLRLIYYSQIVNDFQKGDIAEGYSVSREKKESFPLTVTSAQKNPTAFYLCASSIGSRGRGGAFFGQGTRLTVV.

The chain joins TRBV12-3 or TRBV12-4 to TRBJ2-7; the match to TRBD2 covers 10 bases. The ends lost 3 bases at V and 7 bases at J; junction bases unmatched: 0. This CDR3 contains 12 residues. In nucleotides, the CDR3 is TGTGCCAGCAGTTTGACTAGCGGGGAGCAGTACTTC. Residues: CASSLTSGEQYF.

This rearrangement joins TRBV6-1 to TRBJ2-1, with 7 bases aligning to TRBD2. Germline lookup yields CDR1 MNHNS and CDR2 SASEGT. Trimming removed 0 bases from V and 9 bases from J; junction bases left unmatched: 8. The CDR3 extends over 15 amino acids. The CDR3 protein is CASSEALRGRGEQFF. Written as DNA, the CDR3 is TGTGCCAGCAGTGAAGCGCTTCGAGGGAGGGGTGAGCAGTTCTTC.